The present T cell receptor (beta chain) was sequenced within a study of glioma-infiltrating T cells after dendritic cell vaccination. For the study at large: Glioblastoma patients came from Phase I and II dendritic cell vaccination trials. Autologous tumor lysate was loaded overnight onto monocyte-derived dendritic cells grown seven to eight days with IL-4 and GM-CSF. General study findings and limits: Estimated pretreatment TIL content predicted outcome after dendritic cell vaccination.

Produced via immunoSEQ multiplex PCR; TCRdb's table is partial and in-frame only. This table holds just under 100,000 clones, 65% to 85% found once. The time point here: after dendritic cell vaccination, including at tumor progression/relapse. Comments on this clone: Its target is unknown.

Looked up from germline, CDR1 is SGHRS and CDR2 is YFSETQ. The CDR3 length is 15 residues. V gave up 1 base and J gave up 4 bases; unmatched junction bases: 0. The rearrangement links TRBV5-1 to TRBJ2-1; 12 positions agree with TRBD2. The receptor was derived from a human donor with glioblastoma. This sample comprised blood, obtained after dendritic cell vaccination. CDR3: CASSLLAGGYNEQFF. CDR3 coding DNA: TGCGCCAGCAGCTTGCTAGCGGGAGGGTACAATGAGCAGTTCTTC.